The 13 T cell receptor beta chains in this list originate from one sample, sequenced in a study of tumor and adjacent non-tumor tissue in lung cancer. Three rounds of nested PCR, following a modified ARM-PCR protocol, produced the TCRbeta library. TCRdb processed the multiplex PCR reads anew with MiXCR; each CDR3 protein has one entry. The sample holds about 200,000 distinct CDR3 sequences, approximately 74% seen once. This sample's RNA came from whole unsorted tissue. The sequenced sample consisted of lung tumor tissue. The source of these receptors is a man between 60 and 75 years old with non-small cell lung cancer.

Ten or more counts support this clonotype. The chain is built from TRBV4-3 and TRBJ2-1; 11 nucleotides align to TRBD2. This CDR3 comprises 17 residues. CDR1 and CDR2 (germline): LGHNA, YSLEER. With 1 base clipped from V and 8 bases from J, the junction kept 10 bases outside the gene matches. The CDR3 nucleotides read TGCGCCAGCAGCCAAGTAATAGCGGGAGGGCCGTTGGATGAGCAGTTCTTC. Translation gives CASSQVIAGGPLDEQFF.

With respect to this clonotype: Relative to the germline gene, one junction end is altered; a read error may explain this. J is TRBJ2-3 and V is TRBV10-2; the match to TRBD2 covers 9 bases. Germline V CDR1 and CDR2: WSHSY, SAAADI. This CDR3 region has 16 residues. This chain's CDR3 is CVSRDPSGERADTQYF. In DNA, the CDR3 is TGCGTCAGCAGAGACCCTAGCGGGGAAAGGGCAGATACGCAGTATTTT.

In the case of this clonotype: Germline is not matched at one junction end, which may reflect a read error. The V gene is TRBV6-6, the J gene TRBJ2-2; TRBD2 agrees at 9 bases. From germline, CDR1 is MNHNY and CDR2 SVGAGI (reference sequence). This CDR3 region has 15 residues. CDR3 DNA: TGTGCCAGCTGTTACTCCGCGGGAGGGACCGGGGAGCTGTTTTTT. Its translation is CASCYSAGGTGELFF.

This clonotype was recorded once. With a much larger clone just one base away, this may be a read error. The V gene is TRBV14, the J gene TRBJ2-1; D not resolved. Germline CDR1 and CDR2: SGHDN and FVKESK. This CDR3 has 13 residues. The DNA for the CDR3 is TGTACCAGCAGCCAAGAAAGAGGCAATGAGCAGTTCTTC. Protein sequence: CTSSQERGNEQFF.

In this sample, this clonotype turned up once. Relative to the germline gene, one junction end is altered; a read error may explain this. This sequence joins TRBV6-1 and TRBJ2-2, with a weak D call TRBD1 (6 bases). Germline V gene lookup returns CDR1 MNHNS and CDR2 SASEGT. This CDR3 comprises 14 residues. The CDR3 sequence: CTSREDRATGELFF. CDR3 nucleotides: TGTACCAGCAGAGAGGACAGAGCCACCGGGGAGCTGTTTTTT.

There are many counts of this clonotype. CDR3 nucleotide sequence: TGTGCCAGCACTCTGGACGGGAATCAGCCCCAGCATTTT. Its translation is CASTLDGNQPQHF. This chain joins TRBV6-6 and TRBJ1-5; D unresolved. V was cut by 7 bases and J by 4 bases, with 11 bases left in between. CDR1 and CDR2 (germline): MNHNY, SVGAGI (reference sequence). The CDR3 is 13 amino acids.

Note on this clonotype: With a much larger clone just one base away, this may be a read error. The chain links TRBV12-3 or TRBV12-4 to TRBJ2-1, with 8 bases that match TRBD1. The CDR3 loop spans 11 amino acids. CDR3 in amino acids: CASNRTGGWVF. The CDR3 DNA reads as TGTGCCAGCAACCGAACAGGGGGATGGGTCTTC.

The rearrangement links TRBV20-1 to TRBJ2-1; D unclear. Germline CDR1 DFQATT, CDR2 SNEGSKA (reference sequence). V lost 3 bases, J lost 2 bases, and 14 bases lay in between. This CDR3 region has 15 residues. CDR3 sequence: CSASGGGVAYNEQFF. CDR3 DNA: TGCAGTGCTAGTGGCGGTGGAGTAGCCTACAATGAGCAGTTCTTC.

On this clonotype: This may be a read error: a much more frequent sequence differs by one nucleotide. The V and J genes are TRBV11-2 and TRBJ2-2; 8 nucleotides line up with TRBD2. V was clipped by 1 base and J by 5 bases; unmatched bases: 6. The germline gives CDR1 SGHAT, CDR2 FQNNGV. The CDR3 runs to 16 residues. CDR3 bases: TGTGCCAGCAGCTTAGCGGGAGGGAAGAAGACCGGGGAGCTGTTTTTT. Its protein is CASSLAGGKKTGELFF.

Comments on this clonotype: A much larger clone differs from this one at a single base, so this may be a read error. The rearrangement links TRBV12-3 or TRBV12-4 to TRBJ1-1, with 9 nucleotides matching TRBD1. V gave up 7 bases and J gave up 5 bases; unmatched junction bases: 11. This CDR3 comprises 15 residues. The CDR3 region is CASTLLGTGSTEAFF. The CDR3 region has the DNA TGTGCCAGCACCCTCCTCGGGACAGGGTCGACTGAAGCTTTCTTT.

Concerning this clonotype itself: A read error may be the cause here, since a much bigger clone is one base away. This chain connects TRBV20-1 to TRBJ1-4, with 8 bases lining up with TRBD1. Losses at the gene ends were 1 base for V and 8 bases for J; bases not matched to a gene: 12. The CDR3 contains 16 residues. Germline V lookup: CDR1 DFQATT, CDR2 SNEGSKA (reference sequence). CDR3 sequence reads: CSARGAETGAAEKLFF. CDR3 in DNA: TGCAGTGCTAGAGGGGCCGAGACAGGGGCGGCCGAAAAACTGTTTTTT.

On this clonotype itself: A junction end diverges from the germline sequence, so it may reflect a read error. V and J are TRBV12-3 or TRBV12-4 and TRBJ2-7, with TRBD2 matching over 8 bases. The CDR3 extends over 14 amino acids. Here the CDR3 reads CASSIAGPSYEQYF. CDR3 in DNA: TGTGCCAGCAGTATAGCGGGGCCCTCCTACGAGCAGTACTTC.

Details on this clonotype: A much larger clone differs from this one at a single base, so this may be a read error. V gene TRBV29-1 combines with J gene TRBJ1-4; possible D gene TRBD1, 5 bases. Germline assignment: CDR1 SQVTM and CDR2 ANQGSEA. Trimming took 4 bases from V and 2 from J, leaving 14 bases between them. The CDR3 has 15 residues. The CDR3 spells CSVGRWWGTNEKLFF. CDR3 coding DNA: TGCAGCGTTGGACGCTGGTGGGGCACTAATGAAAAACTGTTTTTT. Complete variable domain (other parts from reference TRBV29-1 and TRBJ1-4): SAVISQKPSRDICQRGTSLTIQCQVDSQVTMMFWYRQQPGQSLTLIATANQGSEATYESGFVIDKFPISRPNLTFSTLTVSNMSPEDSSIYLCSVGRWWGTNEKLFFGSGTQLSVL.